A selection of T cell receptor beta chains follows, all from one sample in a study of control samples from healthy donors and cancer patients. Data came from immunoSEQ multiplex PCR; TCRdb stores just in-frame clones and leaves some out. Among tens of thousands of clones listed, 91% were seen once. The specimen sequenced was blood. Receptor source: a man aged 30-40 years in good health. Both conserved end residues are part of each CDR3. Each record gives: D gene, J gene, V gene, clone size, CDR3 protein, CDR3 DNA. The D gene is left open where the match is weak. Expanded clones get a size class; other rows say once, few or many, or leave the size out.

d_call: TRBD1
j_call: TRBJ2-7
v_call: TRBV28
clone_size: .
cdr3_aa: CASSQGQGRHEQYF
cdr3_nt: TGTGCCAGCAGCCAGGGACAGGGACGCCACGAGCAGTACTTC

d_call: TRBD2
j_call: TRBJ2-1
v_call: TRBV6-2/TRBV6-3
clone_size: .
cdr3_aa: CASSYGGGGANEQFF
cdr3_nt: TGTGCCAGCAGTTACGGTGGCGGGGGGGCGAATGAGCAGTTCTTC

d_call: .
j_call: TRBJ2-1
v_call: TRBV24-1
clone_size: .
cdr3_aa: CATSDGRGGPYNEQFF
cdr3_nt: TGTGCCACCAGTGATGGTCGTGGGGGACCCTACAATGAGCAGTTCTTC

d_call: TRBD1
j_call: TRBJ1-5
v_call: TRBV5-1
clone_size: .
cdr3_aa: CASSLDGTGNQPQHF
cdr3_nt: TGCGCCAGCAGCTTGGATGGGACAGGGAATCAGCCCCAGCATTTT

d_call: .
j_call: TRBJ2-2
v_call: TRBV19
clone_size: .
cdr3_aa: CASSIAGELFF
cdr3_nt: TGTGCCAGTAGTATAGCCGGGGAGCTGTTTTTT

d_call: .
j_call: TRBJ1-3
v_call: TRBV28
clone_size: .
cdr3_aa: CASSAPGTGFSGNTIYF
cdr3_nt: TGTGCCAGCAGTGCCCCCGGGACCGGATTTTCTGGAAACACCATATATTTT

d_call: .
j_call: TRBJ2-1
v_call: TRBV5-1
clone_size: .
cdr3_aa: CASSLVGGMRNEQFF
cdr3_nt: TGCGCCAGCAGCTTGGTTGGGGGGATGCGAAATGAGCAGTTCTTC

d_call: .
j_call: TRBJ1-1
v_call: TRBV29-1
clone_size: .
cdr3_aa: CSVPTPRGTEAFF
cdr3_nt: TGCAGCGTTCCAACCCCGAGGGGCACTGAAGCTTTCTTT

d_call: .
j_call: TRBJ2-5
v_call: TRBV19
clone_size: .
cdr3_aa: CASSMAEETQYF
cdr3_nt: TGTGCCAGTAGTATGGCAGAAGAGACCCAGTACTTC

d_call: .
j_call: TRBJ2-1
v_call: TRBV3-1/TRBV3-2
clone_size: large
cdr3_aa: CASSQVRSGYNEQFF
cdr3_nt: TGTGCCAGCAGCCAAGTGAGATCCGGCTACAATGAGCAGTTCTTC

d_call: .
j_call: TRBJ2-5
v_call: TRBV11-3
clone_size: .
cdr3_aa: CASSLGGPQETQYF
cdr3_nt: TGTGCCAGCAGCTTAGGCGGGCCCCAAGAGACCCAGTACTTC

d_call: .
j_call: TRBJ2-3
v_call: TRBV5-1
clone_size: .
cdr3_aa: CASSLDGGLGTDTQYF
cdr3_nt: TGCGCCAGCAGCTTGGATGGGGGCCTGGGCACAGATACGCAGTATTTT

d_call: .
j_call: TRBJ2-7
v_call: TRBV15
clone_size: .
cdr3_aa: CATSISGLEQYF
cdr3_nt: TGTGCCACCAGCATTTCGGGTCTAGAGCAGTACTTC

d_call: .
j_call: TRBJ2-1
v_call: TRBV11-1
clone_size: .
cdr3_aa: CASSGPVHYNEQFF
cdr3_nt: TGTGCCAGCAGCGGGCCGGTCCACTACAATGAGCAGTTCTTC

d_call: .
j_call: TRBJ2-3
v_call: TRBV25-1
clone_size: .
cdr3_aa: CASSESALTDTQYF
cdr3_nt: TGTGCCAGCAGTGAATCGGCTCTCACAGATACGCAGTATTTT

d_call: .
j_call: TRBJ2-1
v_call: TRBV14
clone_size: .
cdr3_aa: CASSHRVVRSYNEQFF
cdr3_nt: TGTGCCAGCAGCCACAGGGTAGTGCGGTCCTACAATGAGCAGTTCTTC

d_call: .
j_call: TRBJ1-6
v_call: TRBV19
clone_size: .
cdr3_aa: CASSLGGGNNSPLHF
cdr3_nt: TGTGCCAGTTCCCTCGGGGGGGGAAATAATTCACCCCTCCACTTT

d_call: TRBD2
j_call: TRBJ2-3
v_call: TRBV6-6
clone_size: .
cdr3_aa: CASRSGGTDTQYF
cdr3_nt: TGTGCCAGCCGGAGCGGGGGCACAGATACGCAGTATTTT

d_call: .
j_call: TRBJ1-2
v_call: TRBV28
clone_size: .
cdr3_aa: CASSLTGPVSGYTF
cdr3_nt: TGTGCCAGCAGTTTGACAGGTCCCGTCTCTGGCTACACCTTC

d_call: TRBD1
j_call: TRBJ1-5
v_call: TRBV7-3
clone_size: .
cdr3_aa: CASRFGTAQAYSNQPQHF
cdr3_nt: TGTGCCAGCAGATTCGGGACAGCGCAGGCCTATAGCAATCAGCCCCAGCATTTT

d_call: .
j_call: TRBJ2-1
v_call: TRBV6-2/TRBV6-3
clone_size: once
cdr3_aa: CASSTTTLGDEQFF
cdr3_nt: TGTGCCAGCAGTACGACTACCCTGGGGGATGAGCAGTTCTTC

d_call: .
j_call: TRBJ1-5
v_call: TRBV24-1
clone_size: .
cdr3_aa: CATSDLGFNQPQHF
cdr3_nt: TGTGCCACCAGTGATTTGGGGTTCAATCAGCCCCAGCATTTT

d_call: .
j_call: TRBJ1-6
v_call: TRBV7-9
clone_size: .
cdr3_aa: CASSFGAGGPPLHF
cdr3_nt: TGTGCCAGCAGCTTTGGGGCAGGAGGACCACCCCTCCACTTT

d_call: .
j_call: TRBJ2-7
v_call: TRBV5-1
clone_size: once
cdr3_aa: CASSSDYEQYF
cdr3_nt: TGCGCCAGCAGCTCAGACTACGAGCAGTACTTC

d_call: TRBD2
j_call: TRBJ2-5
v_call: TRBV11-2
clone_size: .
cdr3_aa: CASSFGLAGHLGTQYF
cdr3_nt: TGTGCCAGCAGCTTCGGACTAGCGGGCCATTTGGGGACCCAGTACTTC

d_call: .
j_call: TRBJ1-2
v_call: TRBV14
clone_size: .
cdr3_aa: CASSQKSGPFGANYGYTF
cdr3_nt: TGTGCCAGCAGCCAAAAGTCCGGACCCTTCGGGGCTAACTATGGCTACACCTTC

d_call: .
j_call: TRBJ1-5
v_call: TRBV6-2/TRBV6-3
clone_size: .
cdr3_aa: CASSYSGRVKKAFNQPQHF
cdr3_nt: TGTGCCAGCAGTTACTCGGGTAGGGTCAAAAAAGCGTTCAATCAGCCCCAGCATTTT

d_call: .
j_call: TRBJ2-7
v_call: TRBV1
clone_size: .
cdr3_aa: CTSSQASQAGGSYEQYF
cdr3_nt: TGCACCAGCAGCCAAGCCAGTCAAGCGGGGGGCTCCTACGAGCAGTACTTC

d_call: TRBD1
j_call: TRBJ1-5
v_call: TRBV27
clone_size: .
cdr3_aa: CASRTSGGGQPQHF
cdr3_nt: TGTGCCAGCAGAACTTCAGGGGGCGGTCAGCCCCAGCATTTT

d_call: TRBD1
j_call: TRBJ1-2
v_call: TRBV7-9
clone_size: .
cdr3_aa: CASSPRTGNYGYTF
cdr3_nt: TGTGCCAGCAGCCCCCGGACAGGAAACTATGGCTACACCTTC

d_call: .
j_call: TRBJ2-1
v_call: TRBV7-2
clone_size: .
cdr3_aa: CASSLIRQALGQFF
cdr3_nt: TGTGCCAGCAGCTTAATACGACAGGCCCTGGGGCAGTTCTTC

d_call: .
j_call: TRBJ1-2
v_call: TRBV4-1
clone_size: .
cdr3_aa: CASSQRQEGNYGYTF
cdr3_nt: TGCGCCAGCAGCCAAAGACAGGAGGGTAACTATGGCTACACCTTC

d_call: .
j_call: TRBJ1-2
v_call: TRBV27
clone_size: .
cdr3_aa: CASSNRQLQDGYTF
cdr3_nt: TGTGCCAGCAGTAACAGACAGTTGCAAGATGGCTACACCTTC

d_call: .
j_call: TRBJ1-1
v_call: TRBV27
clone_size: .
cdr3_aa: CASSVFGTGNTEAFF
cdr3_nt: TGTGCCAGCAGTGTTTTCGGGACTGGGAACACTGAAGCTTTCTTT

d_call: .
j_call: TRBJ2-1
v_call: TRBV7-3
clone_size: .
cdr3_aa: CASSLGRVHYNEQFF
cdr3_nt: TGTGCCAGCAGCTTAGGCAGAGTACACTACAATGAGCAGTTCTTC

d_call: .
j_call: TRBJ1-1
v_call: TRBV2
clone_size: .
cdr3_aa: CASSEVKAAEAFF
cdr3_nt: TGTGCCAGCAGTGAAGTGAAGGCAGCCGAAGCTTTCTTT

d_call: .
j_call: TRBJ2-1
v_call: TRBV13
clone_size: .
cdr3_aa: CASSILTESSYNEQFF
cdr3_nt: TGTGCCAGCAGCATCCTGACAGAGAGCTCCTACAATGAGCAGTTCTTC

d_call: .
j_call: TRBJ2-3
v_call: TRBV7-2
clone_size: .
cdr3_aa: CASSLENTDTQYF
cdr3_nt: TGTGCCAGCAGCTTAGAGAACACAGATACGCAGTATTTT

d_call: TRBD2
j_call: TRBJ2-1
v_call: TRBV9
clone_size: few
cdr3_aa: CASSVDSGSSSYNEQFF
cdr3_nt: TGTGCCAGCAGCGTTGATAGCGGGTCGAGCTCCTACAATGAGCAGTTCTTC

d_call: .
j_call: TRBJ1-1
v_call: TRBV6-6
clone_size: .
cdr3_aa: CASSGLRNTEAFF
cdr3_nt: TGTGCCAGCTCGGGGTTGAGGAACACTGAAGCTTTCTTT

d_call: .
j_call: TRBJ1-1
v_call: TRBV18
clone_size: .
cdr3_aa: CASSPRGGLGEAFF
cdr3_nt: TGTGCCAGCTCACCACGGGGGGGCCTTGGTGAAGCTTTCTTT

d_call: .
j_call: TRBJ1-5
v_call: TRBV3-1/TRBV3-2
clone_size: .
cdr3_aa: CASSQDLPGAISNQPQHF
cdr3_nt: TGTGCCAGCAGCCAAGACCTCCCGGGGGCTATAAGCAATCAGCCCCAGCATTTT

d_call: .
j_call: TRBJ1-2
v_call: TRBV9
clone_size: .
cdr3_aa: CASRLGGGYTF
cdr3_nt: TGTGCCAGCAGGCTAGGAGGTGGCTACACCTTC

d_call: .
j_call: TRBJ2-7
v_call: TRBV7-9
clone_size: once
cdr3_aa: CASSLSGPYEQYF
cdr3_nt: TGTGCCAGCAGCTTGTCCGGACCCTACGAGCAGTACTTC

d_call: .
j_call: TRBJ2-3
v_call: TRBV5-4
clone_size: .
cdr3_aa: CASSLLDERRNTQYF
cdr3_nt: TGTGCCAGCAGCCTACTTGACGAAAGAAGGAATACGCAGTATTTT

d_call: .
j_call: TRBJ1-6
v_call: TRBV28
clone_size: .
cdr3_aa: CASSLEGGNSPLHF
cdr3_nt: TGTGCCAGCAGTTTAGAGGGAGGCAATTCACCCCTCCACTTT

d_call: TRBD2
j_call: TRBJ2-7
v_call: TRBV7-9
clone_size: .
cdr3_aa: CASSLAESYEQYF
cdr3_nt: TGTGCCAGCAGCCTAGCGGAGTCCTACGAGCAGTACTTC

d_call: TRBD1
j_call: TRBJ1-2
v_call: TRBV6-5
clone_size: .
cdr3_aa: CASSPDRGGGYGYTF
cdr3_nt: TGTGCCAGCAGTCCTGACAGGGGCGGAGGCTATGGCTACACCTTC

d_call: TRBD1
j_call: TRBJ2-5
v_call: TRBV4-3
clone_size: once
cdr3_aa: CASSQGTGGETQYF
cdr3_nt: TGCGCCAGCAGCCAGGGGACAGGGGGCGAGACCCAGTACTTC

d_call: .
j_call: TRBJ1-2
v_call: TRBV21-1
clone_size: .
cdr3_aa: CASSRSNKWDYGYTF
cdr3_nt: TGTGCCAGCAGCCGGAGTAATAAATGGGACTATGGCTACACCTTC

d_call: .
j_call: TRBJ2-7
v_call: TRBV7-6
clone_size: once
cdr3_aa: CASSTSRLVSAYEQYF
cdr3_nt: TGTGCCAGCAGCACTTCCCGCCTAGTCAGTGCCTACGAGCAGTACTTC

d_call: .
j_call: TRBJ2-3
v_call: TRBV28
clone_size: .
cdr3_aa: CASSQTLRDTQYF
cdr3_nt: TGTGCCAGCAGTCAAACCCTCCGGGATACGCAGTATTTT

d_call: .
j_call: TRBJ2-5
v_call: TRBV12-3/TRBV12-4
clone_size: once
cdr3_aa: CASRGAPETQYF
cdr3_nt: TGTGCCAGCAGAGGGGCGCCAGAGACCCAGTACTTC

d_call: .
j_call: TRBJ2-1
v_call: TRBV4-2
clone_size: .
cdr3_aa: CASSQDTQGYNEQFF
cdr3_nt: TGTGCCAGCAGCCAAGATACGCAGGGATACAATGAGCAGTTCTTC

d_call: .
j_call: TRBJ1-3
v_call: TRBV9
clone_size: .
cdr3_aa: CASSVEPGPSSGNTIYF
cdr3_nt: TGTGCCAGCAGCGTAGAGCCGGGACCATCATCTGGAAACACCATATATTTT

d_call: .
j_call: TRBJ1-6
v_call: TRBV3-1/TRBV3-2
clone_size: .
cdr3_aa: CASRRDNSYNSPLHF
cdr3_nt: TGTGCCAGCAGGAGAGACAACTCCTATAATTCACCCCTCCACTTT

d_call: TRBD1
j_call: TRBJ2-7
v_call: TRBV25-1
clone_size: .
cdr3_aa: CASSGEPGQVTYEQYF
cdr3_nt: TGTGCCAGCAGCGGAGAGCCGGGACAGGTCACCTACGAGCAGTACTTC